These 2 T cell receptor beta chains were all obtained from the same sample, sequenced in a study of blood T cell repertoires in COVID-19 (TCRdb year 2020). The library came from the immunoSEQ multiplex PCR assay. TCRdb carries this immuneACCESS record with in-frame sequences only. Its versions omit some clonotypes, under half of them owing to an unresolved V gene in the studies checked, with the rest unexplained. This sample has 90,000 to 120,000 clones in its table, and more than 80% of those were observed once. The ten largest clones capture 4.9% of the sample. The sequenced sample was peripheral blood. These receptors all stem from a man in his forties with active or convalescent COVID-19.

Regarding this clone: The junction departs from germline at one end; a sequencing error may be responsible. The V gene is TRBV6-5, the J gene TRBJ2-7; the match to TRBD2 covers 8 bases. CDR1 MNHEY and CDR2 SVGAGI come from the germline V gene. This CDR3 has 13 residues. CDR3 in amino acids: CASSLIPLAVISF. CDR3 DNA: TGTGCCAGCAGTCTCATCCCACTAGCGGTAATATCCTTC.

The chain is built from TRBV19 and TRBJ1-2; no firm D call. From germline, CDR1 is LNHDA and CDR2 SQIVND (reference sequence). The CDR3 is made up of 12 amino acids. The V gene lost 6 bases and the J gene lost 4 bases, with 9 bases spanning the gap. CDR3 coding DNA: TGTGCCAGTAGCGGGTTATTCTATGGCTACACCTTC. It codes for CASSGLFYGYTF. The full variable domain, completed using reference TRBV19 and TRBJ1-2, is DGGITQSPKYLFRKEGQNVTLSCEQNLNHDAMYWYRQDPGQGLRLIYYSQIVNDFQKGDIAEGYSVSREKKESFPLTVTSAQKNPTAFYLCASSGLFYGYTFGSGTRLTVV.